This TCR beta chain was sequenced during a study of tumor and adjacent non-tumor tissue in lung cancer. Across the whole study: The patients, around 9 men and 4 to 6 women, were 31 to 76 with stage I to III disease.

The library came from three nested PCR rounds adapted from ARM-PCR protocols. TCRdb fed the multiplex PCR reads into MiXCR, producing one record per CDR3 protein. The data show 75,000 to 95,000 distinct CDR3 sequences, 75% to 85% seen once. The CDR3 has 14 residues. The germline CDR1 and CDR2 sequences are SQVTM and ANQGSEA. The ends were cut back, 0 bases at V and 5 bases at J, with 13 bases in the middle. Study findings and constraints: Tumor repertoires had a smaller top 100 clone share than normal lung.

A note on this clonotype: Its target is unknown.

This sample's RNA came from whole unsorted tissue. This non-tumor lung sample came from over 3 cm beyond the tumor edge. Between August and November 2014, newly diagnosed, chemotherapy-naive lung cancer patients underwent thoracic surgery in China. The sequence came from a woman aged 50 to 65 with non-small cell lung cancer. Sequencing used distant non-tumor lung tissue. V usage is TRBV29-1 and J usage is TRBJ2-5; D might be TRBD2 (6 bases). The CDR3 nucleotides are TGCAGCGTTGAAGATGGTTTGCGGGGTGAGACCCAGTACTTC. As protein: CSVEDGLRGETQYF.